This T cell receptor (beta chain) came from a study of T cells in Graves' hyperthyroidism and ophthalmopathy. Authors of the study amplified TCR beta CDR3 regions from RNA transcripts. An initial round of RT-PCR targeting the TCR CDR3 relied on the HTBI primer set. Using its own MiXCR run on the multiplex PCR reads, TCRdb lists one record per CDR3 protein. The sample shows hundreds of thousands of distinct CDR3 sequences, roughly 14% of them seen only once. This clonotype was observed many times. The sample consisted of blood. The TCR sequence derives from a woman in her 40s with Graves' ophthalmopathy.

This chain's CDR3 is CASSSMVGNQPQHF. DNA of the CDR3: TGTGCCAGCAGTTCCATGGTGGGAAATCAGCCCCAGCATTTT. The gene calls are TRBV6-5 and TRBJ1-5; no clear D. CDR3 length: 14 residues. Germline assignment: CDR1 MNHEY and CDR2 SVGAGI. Between the trimmed V and J ends, which lost 4 bases and 4 bases, there was a span of 11 bases.